This entry describes one T cell receptor beta chain. Its cognate antigen is unknown. These data belong to a study of cytomegalovirus exposure and HLA in healthy donors. Looking at the study overall: Early released data had about 80 million unique TCRs, all coming from HLA-typed donors.

The CDR3 has 14 residues. Germline V gene sequence: CDR1 LNHDA, CDR2 SQIVND (reference sequence). V lost 3 bases and J lost 5, with 11 bases in between. Notes on the study in general: Trimming of TCR beta V- and J-genes showed a link, identified in a later analysis, to a missense DCLRE1C variant. About 87% or about 30% of the time was how often most TCR beta V segments were productive, according to an earlier analysis. Confirmation was obtained in vitro that three CMV-associated chains are specific for CMV antigens.

It was with 60 Vbeta and 13 Jbeta primers that the PCR ran. Some clones are missing from TCRdb's copy, which holds only in-frame ones; the method was immunoSEQ multiplex PCR. The repertoire includes fewer than 150,000 clones, around 77% of them detected once, and 5% to 6% sits in the top ten. The sequence came from a woman in her twenties or thirties in good health and CMV-seropositive. The chain uses TRBV19 and TRBJ2-1; no clear D. Material: PBMCs. CDR3 sequence reads: CASSITAENNEQFF. The CDR3 DNA sequence: TGTGCCAGTAGTATCACGGCGGAAAACAATGAGCAGTTCTTC.